Each of the 12 T cell receptor beta chains below was sequenced from the same sample in a study. MiXCR was run by TCRdb on the RT-PCR reads, yielding one entry per CDR3 protein. The sample shows almost 700,000 distinct CDR3 sequences, over 12% of them seen only once. The sequenced material came from memory CD4+ T cells from blood. Receptor source: a female donor in good health, serving as a healthy control.

This clonotype was recorded many times. The chain uses TRBV10-3 and TRBJ2-2; 8 bases agree with TRBD2. J gave up 1 base and V 5 bases, and 3 bases lay outside the gene matches. Germline V gene sequence: CDR1 ENHRY, CDR2 SYGVKD. There are 15 residues in the CDR3. The CDR3 nucleotides are TGTGCCATCAGTCTTAGCGGGGTGAACACCGGGGAGCTGTTTTTT. Its translation is CAISLSGVNTGELFF.

The chain is built from TRBV5-5 and TRBJ1-4, with TRBD1 as a possible D gene (5 bases). The V end lost 7 bases, the J end lost 4 bases, and 11 bases lay between the germline ends. Germline V gene data show CDR1 as SGHKS and CDR2 as YYEKEE (reference sequence). The CDR3 is 13 amino acids. The CDR3 nucleotides read TGTGCCAGCGGTAGGGACGATAATGAAAAACTGTTTTTT. Its protein is CASGRDDNEKLFF.

This clonotype has only one observation. The rearrangement links TRBV27 to TRBJ1-6, with D possibly TRBD1 on 5 matching bases. The V and J ends lost 0 bases and 10 bases respectively, with 13 bases between them. This CDR3 contains 15 residues. CDR1 MNHEY and CDR2 SMNVEV come from the germline V gene (reference sequence). CDR3 in DNA: TGTGCCAGCAGTTTATCGACTCAGGGAAAGTCACCCCTCCACTTT. Its translation is CASSLSTQGKSPLHF.

This chain links TRBV28 with TRBJ2-7, with D hard to call. The germline V gene encodes CDR1 MDHEN and CDR2 SYDVKM. The CDR3 contains 13 residues. Trimming pared 6 bases from V and 3 bases from J, leaving 12 bases between. The CDR3 sequence is CASRVGAGYEQYF. CDR3 nucleotides: TGTGCCAGCAGGGTCGGCGCAGGCTACGAGCAGTACTTC. The full variable domain, completed using reference TRBV28 and TRBJ2-7, is DVKVTQSSRYLVKRTGEKVFLECVQDMDHENMFWYRQDPGLGLRLIYFSYDVKMKEKGDIPEGYSVSREKKERFSLILESASTNQTSMYLCASRVGAGYEQYFGPGTRLTVT.

This clonotype was seen a few times. The DNA for the CDR3 is TGTGCCAGCAAGCGTGGGGCCACCGGGGAGCTGTTTTTT. Its protein product is CASKRGATGELFF. The chain is built from TRBV6-2 or TRBV6-3 and TRBJ2-2, with D perhaps matching TRBD1 (5 bases). The V gene lost 7 bases and the J gene lost 4 bases, with 10 bases spanning the gap. CDR1 is MNHEY and CDR2 is SVGEGT in the germline V gene. The CDR3 is made up of 13 amino acids.

The chain recombines TRBV11-2 with TRBJ2-1; D is possibly TRBD2 (6 bases). CDR1 is SGHAT and CDR2 is FQNNGV in the germline V gene. The CDR3 loop spans 14 amino acids. V was clipped by 5 bases and J by 12 bases, with 20 bases between them. This CDR3 is CASSPRDRGMRQFF. In DNA, the CDR3 is TGTGCCAGCAGCCCGCGGGACCGTGGAATGAGGCAGTTCTTC.

This clonotype was counted only a few times. Mismatch with germline at one junction end may stem from a read error. The chain recombines TRBV14 with TRBJ2-5; the D is unclear. Germline values: CDR1 SGHDN, CDR2 FVKESK. The CDR3 extends over 12 amino acids. CDR3: CASSQDQVTQYF. In DNA form, the CDR3 reads TGTGCCAGCAGCCAAGATCAAGTGACCCAGTACTTC.

This clonotype was seen ten or more times. CDR3 in DNA: TGTGCCAGCAGTTACCTGGTGGGGTCGAGGCAAGAGACCCAGTACTTC. Translation: CASSYLVGSRQETQYF. The chain uses TRBV6-6 and TRBJ2-5; no definite D call. The CDR3 runs to 16 residues. Germline-derived CDR1 and CDR2 are MNHNY and SVGAGI (reference sequence). Trimming pared 2 bases from V and 2 bases from J, leaving 15 bases between.

The J gene is TRBJ1-1, the V gene TRBV4-1; 8 nucleotides match TRBD1. The V and J ends lost 0 bases and 9 bases, in that order; junction bases with no gene match: 6. This CDR3 is 14 amino acids long. Germline CDR1 MGHRA, CDR2 YSYEKL. CDR3 residues: CASSQEETGVKAFF. The CDR3 nucleotides read TGCGCCAGCAGCCAAGAAGAGACAGGGGTGAAAGCTTTCTTT.

There are a few counts of this clonotype. This chain joins TRBV5-1 and TRBJ1-5; D is unresolved. With 4 bases removed from V and 2 bases from J, the gap between germline ends came to 16 bases. Germline V lookup: CDR1 SGHRS, CDR2 YFSETQ. The CDR3 loop spans 16 amino acids. The CDR3 loop is CASSLDPHGGNQPQHF. As DNA, the CDR3 is TGCGCCAGCAGCCTTGACCCCCACGGGGGCAATCAGCCCCAGCATTTT.

This clonotype was seen many times. CDR3 in DNA: TGCAGTGCTAGAGATCCCCAGGATAATTCACCCCTCCACTTT. Translating it yields CSARDPQDNSPLHF. The genes are TRBV20-1 and TRBJ1-6; D gene unclear. The length of the CDR3 is 14 residues. Per germline, CDR1 DFQATT and CDR2 SNEGSKA (reference sequence). Trimming took 0 bases from V and 5 from J, leaving 8 bases between them.

This clonotype has a single count. This chain links TRBV11-2 with TRBJ2-1; 16 nucleotides align to TRBD2. CDR3 length: 19 amino acids. The V and J ends lost 5 bases and 6 bases, in that order; junction bases with no gene match: 13. Germline CDR1 SGHAT, CDR2 FQNNGV. The CDR3 reads CASSQHIGTSGRAPNEQFF. The CDR3 DNA sequence: TGTGCCAGCAGCCAACATATTGGGACTAGCGGGAGGGCCCCCAATGAGCAGTTCTTC.